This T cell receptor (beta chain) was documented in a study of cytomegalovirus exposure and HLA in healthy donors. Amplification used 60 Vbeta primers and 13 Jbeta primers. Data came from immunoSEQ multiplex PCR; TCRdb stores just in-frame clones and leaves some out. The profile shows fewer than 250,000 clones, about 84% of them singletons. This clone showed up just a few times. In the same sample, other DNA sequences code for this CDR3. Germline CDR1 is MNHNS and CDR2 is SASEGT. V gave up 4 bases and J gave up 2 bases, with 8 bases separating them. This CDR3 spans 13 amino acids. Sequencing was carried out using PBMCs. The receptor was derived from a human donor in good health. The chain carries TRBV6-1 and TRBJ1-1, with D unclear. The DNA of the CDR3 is TGTGCCAGCAGTGTTTACAGCAACACTGAAGCTTTCTTT. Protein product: CASSVYSNTEAFF.